Shown below are 5 T cell receptor beta chains from a single sample sequenced in a study of shared clonotypes between healthy human individuals. Sequencing used immunoSEQ multiplex PCR; TCRdb keeps in-frame clones, though not all of them. The table has 2 million to 2.5 million clones, 90% to 96% seen once. Sequences were obtained from naive CD4+ T cells sorted from blood. Sample subset: CD45RA+ positively selected. The receptors were gathered from a man in his late teens or twenties in good health.

The chain uses TRBV30 and TRBJ2-3, with TRBD2 matching 8 bases. The CDR3 is 13 residues long. The V gene end was trimmed by 3 bases and the J gene end by 5 bases; junction bases not matched to a gene: 4. The germline gives CDR1 GTSNPN, CDR2 SVGIG (reference sequence). The CDR3 region is CAWRTSVRDTQYF. CDR3 nucleotide sequence: TGTGCCTGGAGGACTAGCGTAAGAGATACGCAGTATTTT.

The chain carries TRBV6-1 and TRBJ2-7, with D tentatively TRBD2 (6 bases). V lost 6 bases, J lost 2 bases, and 14 bases lay in between. Germline lookup yields CDR1 MNHNS and CDR2 SASEGT. This CDR3 region has 14 residues. DNA for the CDR3: TGTGCCAGCAGGGGATGGGGCGGGGCCTACGAGCAGTACTTC. The encoded protein is CASRGWGGAYEQYF.

The rearrangement joins TRBV5-1 to TRBJ2-6, with D hard to call. This CDR3 has 15 residues. Germline V gene lookup returns CDR1 SGHRS and CDR2 YFSETQ. Trimming took off 2 bases at V and 0 bases at J, with 6 bases between the two ends. The CDR3 DNA reads as TGCGCCAGCAGCTTCCTGAGCTCTGGGGCCAACGTCCTGACTTTC. Translated, it gives CASSFLSSGANVLTF.

This sequence joins TRBV2 and TRBJ2-2; D possibly uses TRBD1 or TRBD2 (5 bases each). V was shortened by 7 bases and J by 4 bases, with 16 bases between the two germline ends. This CDR3 is built from 15 residues. CDR1 and CDR2 (germline): SNHLY, FYNNEI. CDR3 loop: CASTPGRRATGELFF. CDR3 bases: TGTGCCAGCACCCCGGGACGGCGAGCCACCGGGGAGCTGTTTTTT.

The chain combines TRBV7-2 with TRBJ2-1; 9 bases are shared with TRBD2. There are 17 residues in the CDR3. V dropped 1 base and J dropped 9; count of bases not matched to a gene: 13. Germline values: CDR1 SGHTA, CDR2 FQGNSA. The DNA for the CDR3 is TGTGCCAGCAGCTTAGTGGTGGGTAGCGGGAGACGGGGTGAGCAGTTCTTC. It translates to CASSLVVGSGRRGEQFF.